These T cell receptor beta chains were read from a single sample in a study of beta chain features in type 1 diabetes. TCRdb's copy holds only in-frame clones and misses some; the assay was immunoSEQ multiplex PCR. The profile covers around 160,000 clones, with nearly 50% appearing a single time and 0.35% to 0.45% taken by the ten largest. The sequenced sample consisted of Tregs from blood. These receptors all come from a man between 18 and 29 years old in good health. Both conserved end residues are part of each CDR3. The order of the fields is clone size, V gene, D gene, J gene, CDR3 DNA, CDR3 protein. The D gene is left open where the match is weak. Clone size appears in some rows only: once, few, many, or a class for an expanded clone.

NA	TRBV28	TRBD1	TRBJ2-1	TGTGCCAGCAGTCCGGGACAGGGGGTAAAAAGCTCCTACAATGAGCAGTTCTTC	CASSPGQGVKSSYNEQFF
NA	TRBV7-6	NA	TRBJ2-2	TGTGCCAGCAGCTCCCGCCCCGGGTCCGGCGCCGGGGAGCTGTTTTTT	CASSSRPGSGAGELFF
NA	TRBV4-1	TRBD2	TRBJ2-3	TGCGCCAGCAGCCGCGCCCTAGCGGGAGGTCTCGATACGCAGTATTTT	CASSRALAGGLDTQYF
NA	TRBV5-1	NA	TRBJ2-3	TGCGCCAGCACGCTAGCTGTCACAGATACGCAGTATTTT	CASTLAVTDTQYF
NA	TRBV7-2	NA	TRBJ1-1	TGTGCCAGCAGCCTACGTATGGTCGCGAACACTGAAGCTTTCTTT	CASSLRMVANTEAFF
NA	TRBV28	NA	TRBJ1-5	TGTGCCAGCAGTTTATCAGGGTACGGCAATCAGCCCCAGCATTTT	CASSLSGYGNQPQHF
NA	TRBV5-1	NA	TRBJ1-1	TGCGCCAGCAGCTGGAGAATCCCGAACACTGAAGCTTTCTTT	CASSWRIPNTEAFF
NA	TRBV5-4	NA	TRBJ2-2	TGTGCCAGCAGCTCGACCGGGTCCATCACCGGGGAGCTGTTTTTT	CASSSTGSITGELFF
NA	TRBV7-9	TRBD2	TRBJ2-2	TGTGCCAGCATCTCCGTGGGACTAGCGGGGAAATTGAACACCGGGGAGCTGTTTTTT	CASISVGLAGKLNTGELFF
few	TRBV2	NA	TRBJ2-2	TGTGCCAGCAGCAGGGCCGCGAACACCGGGGAGCTGTTTTTT	CASSRAANTGELFF
NA	TRBV19	TRBD2	TRBJ2-1	TGTGCCAGTAGTTTCACTAGCGGCAATGAGCAGTTCTTC	CASSFTSGNEQFF
few	TRBV5-4	TRBD1	TRBJ1-2	TGTGCCAGCAGCTGGCGACAGGGGAACTATGGCTACACCTTC	CASSWRQGNYGYTF
few	TRBV6-6	TRBD2	TRBJ2-1	TGTGCCAGCAGTAGGGCGGGAGGTCCCTACAATGAGCAGTTCTTC	CASSRAGGPYNEQFF
NA	TRBV2	NA	TRBJ2-7	TGTGCCAGCGGACAGACCTACGAGCAGTACTTC	CASGQTYEQYF
NA	TRBV4-2	NA	TRBJ2-7	TGTGCCAGCAGCCTGGGACTGGGAACCTACGAGCAGTACTTC	CASSLGLGTYEQYF
NA	TRBV15	NA	TRBJ1-1	TGTGCCACCAGCAGCCTCAGCACTGAAGCTTTCTTT	CATSSLSTEAFF
NA	TRBV4-1	NA	TRBJ2-7	TGCGCCAGCAGCCAAGGGGTAGCCGGAGGCTACGAGCAGTACTTC	CASSQGVAGGYEQYF
NA	TRBV6-6	NA	TRBJ2-2	TGTGCCAGCAGTTACCGACAAAGCAACCACGGGGAGCTGTTTTTT	CASSYRQSNHGELFF
few	TRBV19	TRBD1	TRBJ2-2	TGTGCCAGCCAGGGACAGGGGGCCGGGGAGCTGTTTTTT	CASQGQGAGELFF
NA	TRBV23-1	NA	TRBJ2-1	TGCGCCAGCAGCGCGGGGGCCGAATACAATGAGCAGTTCTTC	CASSAGAEYNEQFF
NA	TRBV5-4	NA	TRBJ2-7	TGTGCCAGCAGCTTGGGCCGAACAGGTTCCTACGAGCAGTACTTC	CASSLGRTGSYEQYF
NA	TRBV10-3	NA	TRBJ2-2	TGTGCCATCAGGACAGCTTCGAACACCGGGGAGCTGTTTTTT	CAIRTASNTGELFF
NA	TRBV4-2	NA	TRBJ2-1	TGTGCCAGCAGCCCGCAGGGTGCCGGTGAGCAGTTCTTC	CASSPQGAGEQFF
NA	TRBV10-3	TRBD1	TRBJ2-7	TGTGCCACCGAGCCGGGACAGAAATACGAGCAGTACTTC	CATEPGQKYEQYF
few	TRBV6-5	TRBD2	TRBJ2-1	TGTGCCAGCAGTTACTCGGCTAGCGGGAGGAGTGAGCAGTTCTTC	CASSYSASGRSEQFF
NA	TRBV7-8	TRBD1	TRBJ1-1	TGTGCCAGCAGCCCCCGCCCGGGACAGGGATTCACTGAAGCTTTCTTT	CASSPRPGQGFTEAFF
NA	TRBV5-1	TRBD1	TRBJ2-7	TGCGCCAGCCAGAGGACAGGTACCTACGAGCAGTACTTC	CASQRTGTYEQYF
few	TRBV11-2	NA	TRBJ2-4	TGTGCCAGCAGCCCGCAGATAGCCAAAAACATTCAGTACTTC	CASSPQIAKNIQYF
NA	TRBV29-1	NA	TRBJ1-5	TGCAGCGTTGGCAGGGATGGGAATCAGCCCCAGCATTTT	CSVGRDGNQPQHF